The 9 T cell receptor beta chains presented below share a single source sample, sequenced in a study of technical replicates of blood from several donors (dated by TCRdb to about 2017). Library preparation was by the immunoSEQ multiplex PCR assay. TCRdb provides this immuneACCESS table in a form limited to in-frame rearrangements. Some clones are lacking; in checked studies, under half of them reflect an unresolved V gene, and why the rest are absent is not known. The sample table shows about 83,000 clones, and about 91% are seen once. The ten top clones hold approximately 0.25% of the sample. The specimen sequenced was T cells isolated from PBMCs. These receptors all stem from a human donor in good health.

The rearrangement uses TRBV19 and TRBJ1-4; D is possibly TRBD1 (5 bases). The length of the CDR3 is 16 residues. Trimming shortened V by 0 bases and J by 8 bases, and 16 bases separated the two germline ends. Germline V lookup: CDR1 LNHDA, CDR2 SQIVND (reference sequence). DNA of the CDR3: TGTGCCAGTAGTATAGATTCAACAGGTTGGGCGGAAAAACTGTTTTTT. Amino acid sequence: CASSIDSTGWAEKLFF.

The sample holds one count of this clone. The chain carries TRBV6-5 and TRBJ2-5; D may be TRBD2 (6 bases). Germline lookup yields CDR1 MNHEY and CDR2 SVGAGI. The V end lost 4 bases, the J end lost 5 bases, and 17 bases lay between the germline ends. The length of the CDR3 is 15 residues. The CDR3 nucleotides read TGTGCCAGCAGTTCCAGAGGTGGGAGCGGGGAGACCCAGTACTTC. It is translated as CASSSRGGSGETQYF.

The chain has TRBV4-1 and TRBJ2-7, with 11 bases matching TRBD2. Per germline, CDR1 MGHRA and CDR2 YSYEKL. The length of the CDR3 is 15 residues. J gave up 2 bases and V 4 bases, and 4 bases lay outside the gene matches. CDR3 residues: CASSPRLAGTYEQYF. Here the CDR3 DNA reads TGCGCCAGCAGCCCTAGACTAGCGGGAACCTACGAGCAGTACTTC.

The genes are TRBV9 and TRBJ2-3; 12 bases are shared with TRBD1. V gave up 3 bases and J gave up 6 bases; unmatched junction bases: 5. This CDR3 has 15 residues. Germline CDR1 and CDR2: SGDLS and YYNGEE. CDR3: CASSGDRGRGDTQYF. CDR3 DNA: TGTGCCAGCAGCGGGGACAGGGGGCGCGGTGATACGCAGTATTTT.

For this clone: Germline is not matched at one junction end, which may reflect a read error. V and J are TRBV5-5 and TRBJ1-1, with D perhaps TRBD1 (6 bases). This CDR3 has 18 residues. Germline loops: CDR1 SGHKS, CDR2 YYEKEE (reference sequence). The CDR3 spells CASSFLPGHQIMNAEAFF. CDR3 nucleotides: TGTGCCAGCAGCTTCCTACCGGGACACCAAATAATGAACGCTGAAGCTTTCTTT.

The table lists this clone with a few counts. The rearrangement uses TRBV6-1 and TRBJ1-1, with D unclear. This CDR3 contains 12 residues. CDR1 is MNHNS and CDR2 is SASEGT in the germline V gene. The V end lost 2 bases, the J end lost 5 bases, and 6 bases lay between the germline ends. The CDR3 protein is CASSEIGTEAFF. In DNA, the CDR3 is TGTGCCAGCAGTGAAATCGGGACTGAAGCTTTCTTT.

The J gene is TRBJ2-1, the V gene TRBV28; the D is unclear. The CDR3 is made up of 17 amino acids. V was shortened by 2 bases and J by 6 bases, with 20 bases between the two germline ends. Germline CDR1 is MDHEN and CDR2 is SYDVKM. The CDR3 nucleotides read TGTGCCAGCAGTTTAACCCATGGCATGCTGTTCTCCAATGAGCAGTTCTTC. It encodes CASSLTHGMLFSNEQFF.

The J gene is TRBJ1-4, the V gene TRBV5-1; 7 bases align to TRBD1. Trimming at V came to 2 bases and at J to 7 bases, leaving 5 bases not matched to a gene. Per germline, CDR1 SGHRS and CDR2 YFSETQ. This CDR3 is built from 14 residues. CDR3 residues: CASSFDRDTEKLFF. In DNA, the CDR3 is TGCGCCAGCAGCTTCGACAGGGACACTGAAAAACTGTTTTTT.

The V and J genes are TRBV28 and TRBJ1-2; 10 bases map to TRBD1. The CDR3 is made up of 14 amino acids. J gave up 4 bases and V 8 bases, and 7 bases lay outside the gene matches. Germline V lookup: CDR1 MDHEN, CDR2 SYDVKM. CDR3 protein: CASAAWTGGYGYTF. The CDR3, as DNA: TGTGCCAGCGCGGCGTGGACAGGGGGCTATGGCTACACCTTC.